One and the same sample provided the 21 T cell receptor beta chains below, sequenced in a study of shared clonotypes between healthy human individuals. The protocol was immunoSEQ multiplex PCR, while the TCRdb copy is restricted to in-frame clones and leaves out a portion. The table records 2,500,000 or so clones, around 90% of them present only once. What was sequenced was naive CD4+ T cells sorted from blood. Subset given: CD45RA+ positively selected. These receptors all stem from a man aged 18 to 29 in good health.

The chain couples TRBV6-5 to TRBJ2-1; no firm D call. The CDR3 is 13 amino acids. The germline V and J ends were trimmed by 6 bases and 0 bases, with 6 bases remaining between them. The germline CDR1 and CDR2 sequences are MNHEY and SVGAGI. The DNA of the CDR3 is TGTGCCAGCAGGAAGAGCTCCTACAATGAGCAGTTCTTC. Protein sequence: CASRKSSYNEQFF.

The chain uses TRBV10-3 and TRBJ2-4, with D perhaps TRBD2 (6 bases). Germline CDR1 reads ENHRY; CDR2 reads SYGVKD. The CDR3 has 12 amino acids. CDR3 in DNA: TGTGCAACAACGAGCGGGAAAAACATTCAGTACTTC. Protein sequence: CATTSGKNIQYF.

This CDR3 is CACGGAFDEKLFF. The CDR3 DNA is TGTGCCTGTGGGGGGGCTTTCGATGAAAAACTGTTTTTT. This chain connects TRBV6-1 to TRBJ1-4, with D possibly matching TRBD1 (6 bases). The CDR3 spans 13 residues. V was clipped by 11 bases and J by 6 bases, with 16 bases between them. Germline lookup yields CDR1 MNHNS and CDR2 SASEGT.

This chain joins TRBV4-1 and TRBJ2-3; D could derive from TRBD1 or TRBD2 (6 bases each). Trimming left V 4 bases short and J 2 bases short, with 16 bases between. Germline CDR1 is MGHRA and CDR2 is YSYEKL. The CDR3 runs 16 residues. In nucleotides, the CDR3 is TGCGCCAGCAGCCGGGGGGCCCTTTTAGCCACAGATACGCAGTATTTT. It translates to CASSRGALLATDTQYF.

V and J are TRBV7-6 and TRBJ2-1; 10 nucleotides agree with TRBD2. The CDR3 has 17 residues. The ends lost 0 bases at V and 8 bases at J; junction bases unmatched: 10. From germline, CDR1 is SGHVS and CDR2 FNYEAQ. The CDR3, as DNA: TGTGCCAGCAGCTTAGCGAGGAGCGGGAGGGTTTTCCATGAGCAGTTCTTC. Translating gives CASSLARSGRVFHEQFF.

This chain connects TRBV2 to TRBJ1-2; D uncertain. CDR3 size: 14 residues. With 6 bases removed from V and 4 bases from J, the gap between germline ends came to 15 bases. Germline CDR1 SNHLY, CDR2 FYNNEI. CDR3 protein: CASSALRDFYGYTF. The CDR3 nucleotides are TGTGCCAGCAGCGCCCTCCGGGATTTCTATGGCTACACCTTC. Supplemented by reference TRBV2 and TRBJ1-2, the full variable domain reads EPEVTQTPSHQVTQMGQEVILRCVPISNHLYFYWYRQILGQKVEFLVSFYNNEISEKSEIFDDQFSVERPDGSNFTLKIRSTKLEDSAMYFCASSALRDFYGYTFGSGTRLTVV.

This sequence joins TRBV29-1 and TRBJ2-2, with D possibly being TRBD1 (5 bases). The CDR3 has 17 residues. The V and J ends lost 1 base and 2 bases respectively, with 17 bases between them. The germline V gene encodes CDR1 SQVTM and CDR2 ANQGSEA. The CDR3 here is CSVEGGGDSINTGELFF. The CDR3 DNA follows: TGCAGCGTTGAAGGAGGCGGAGACAGTATAAACACCGGGGAGCTGTTTTTT.

As DNA, the CDR3 is TGTGCCAGCTCACAGGGACGGGGGACCTACGAGCAGTACTTC. This sequence encodes CASSQGRGTYEQYF. V is TRBV18 and J is TRBJ2-7; D is possibly TRBD2 (6 bases). This CDR3 contains 14 residues. Germline CDR1 and CDR2: KGHSH and LQKENI. V was clipped by 4 bases and J by 2 bases, with 12 bases between them.

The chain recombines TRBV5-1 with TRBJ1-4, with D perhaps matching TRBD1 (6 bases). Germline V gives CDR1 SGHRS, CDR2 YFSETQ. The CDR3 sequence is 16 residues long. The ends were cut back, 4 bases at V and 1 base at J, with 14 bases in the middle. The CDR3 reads CASSKVGGRTNEKLFF. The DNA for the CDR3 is TGCGCCAGCAGCAAGGTCGGGGGCAGAACTAATGAAAAACTGTTTTTT.

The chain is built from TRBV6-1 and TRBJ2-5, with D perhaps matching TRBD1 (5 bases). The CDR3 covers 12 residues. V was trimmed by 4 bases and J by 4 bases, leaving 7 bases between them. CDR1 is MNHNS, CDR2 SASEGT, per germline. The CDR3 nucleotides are TGTGCCAGCAGTGGACAGTTAGAGACCCAGTACTTC. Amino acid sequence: CASSGQLETQYF.

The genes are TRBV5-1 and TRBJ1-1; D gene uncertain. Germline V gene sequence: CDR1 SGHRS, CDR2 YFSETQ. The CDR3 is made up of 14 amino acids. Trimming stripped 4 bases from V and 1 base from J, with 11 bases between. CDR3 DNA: TGCGCCAGCAGCCTGCTGGGAGCGAACACTGAAGCTTTCTTT. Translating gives CASSLLGANTEAFF.

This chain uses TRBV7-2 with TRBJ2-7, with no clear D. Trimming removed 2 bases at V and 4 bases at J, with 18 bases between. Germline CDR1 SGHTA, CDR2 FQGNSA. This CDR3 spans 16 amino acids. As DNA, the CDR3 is TGTGCCAGCAGCTTACGGTCTGGGCGAAGCACATACGAGCAGTACTTC. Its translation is CASSLRSGRSTYEQYF.

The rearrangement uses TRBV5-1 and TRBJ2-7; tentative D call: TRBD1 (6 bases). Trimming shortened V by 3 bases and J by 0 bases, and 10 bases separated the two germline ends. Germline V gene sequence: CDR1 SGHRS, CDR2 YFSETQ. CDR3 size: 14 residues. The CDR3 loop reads CASSSGATSYEQYF. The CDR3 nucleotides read TGCGCCAGCAGCTCAGGGGCCACCTCCTACGAGCAGTACTTC.

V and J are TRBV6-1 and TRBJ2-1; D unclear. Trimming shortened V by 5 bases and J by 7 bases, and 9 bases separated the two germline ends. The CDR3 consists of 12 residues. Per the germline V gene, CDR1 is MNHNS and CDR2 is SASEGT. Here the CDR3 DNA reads TGTGCCAGCAGTCCCTCGAGGAATGAGCAGTTCTTC. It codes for CASSPSRNEQFF.

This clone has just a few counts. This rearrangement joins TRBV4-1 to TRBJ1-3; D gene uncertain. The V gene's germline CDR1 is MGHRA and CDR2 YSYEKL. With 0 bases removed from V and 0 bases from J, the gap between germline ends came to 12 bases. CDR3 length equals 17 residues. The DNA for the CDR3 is TGCGCCAGCAGCCAAGATCACGGGCGCCTCTCTGGAAACACCATATATTTT. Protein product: CASSQDHGRLSGNTIYF.

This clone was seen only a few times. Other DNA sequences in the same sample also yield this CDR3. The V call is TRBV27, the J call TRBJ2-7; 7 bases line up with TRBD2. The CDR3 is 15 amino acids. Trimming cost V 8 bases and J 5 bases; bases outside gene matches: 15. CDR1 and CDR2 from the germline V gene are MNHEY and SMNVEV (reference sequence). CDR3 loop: CASSLSGLLGDEQYF. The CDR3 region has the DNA TGTGCCAGCTCCCTTAGCGGGCTATTGGGCGACGAGCAGTACTTC.

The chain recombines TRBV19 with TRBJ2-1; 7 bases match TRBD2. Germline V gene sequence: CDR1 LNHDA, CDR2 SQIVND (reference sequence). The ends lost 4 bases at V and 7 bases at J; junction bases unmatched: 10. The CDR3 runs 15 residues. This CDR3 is CASSRAGRPGNEQFF. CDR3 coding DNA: TGTGCCAGTAGTAGAGCGGGGAGGCCGGGGAATGAGCAGTTCTTC.

CDR3 sequence: CASSYYRLGDEQFF. The CDR3 coding sequence is TGTGCCAGCAGTTACTACCGCTTGGGCGATGAGCAGTTCTTC. This chain connects TRBV6-6 to TRBJ2-1; no definite D call. CDR3 length: 14 residues. Germline lookup yields CDR1 MNHNY and CDR2 SVGAGI (reference sequence). The ends were cut back, 1 base at V and 8 bases at J, with 12 bases in the middle.

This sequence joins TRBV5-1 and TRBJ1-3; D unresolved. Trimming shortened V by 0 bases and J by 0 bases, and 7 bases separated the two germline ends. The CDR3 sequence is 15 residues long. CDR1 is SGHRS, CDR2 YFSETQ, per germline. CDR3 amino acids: CASSLGPDSGNTIYF. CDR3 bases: TGCGCCAGCAGCTTGGGTCCGGACTCTGGAAACACCATATATTTT.

The CDR3 loop reads CASSMGGTVAGTEAFF. In DNA, the CDR3 is TGTGCCAGTAGTATGGGGGGGACGGTCGCAGGCACTGAAGCTTTCTTT. The chain joins TRBV19 to TRBJ1-1; tentative D call: TRBD1 (5 bases). CDR1 and CDR2 (germline): LNHDA, SQIVND (reference sequence). Deletions cut 3 bases from V and 4 bases from J, with 18 bases between. This CDR3 spans 16 amino acids.

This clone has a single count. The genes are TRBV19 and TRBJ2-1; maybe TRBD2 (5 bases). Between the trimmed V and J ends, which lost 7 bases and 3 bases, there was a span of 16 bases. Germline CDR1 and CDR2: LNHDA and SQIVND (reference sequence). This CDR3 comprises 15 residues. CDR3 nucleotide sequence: TGTGCCAGTACCCTTACCTCGACTATCTACAATGAGCAGTTCTTC. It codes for CASTLTSTIYNEQFF. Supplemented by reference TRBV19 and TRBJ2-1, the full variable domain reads DGGITQSPKYLFRKEGQNVTLSCEQNLNHDAMYWYRQDPGQGLRLIYYSQIVNDFQKGDIAEGYSVSREKKESFPLTVTSAQKNPTAFYLCASTLTSTIYNEQFFGPGTRLTVL.